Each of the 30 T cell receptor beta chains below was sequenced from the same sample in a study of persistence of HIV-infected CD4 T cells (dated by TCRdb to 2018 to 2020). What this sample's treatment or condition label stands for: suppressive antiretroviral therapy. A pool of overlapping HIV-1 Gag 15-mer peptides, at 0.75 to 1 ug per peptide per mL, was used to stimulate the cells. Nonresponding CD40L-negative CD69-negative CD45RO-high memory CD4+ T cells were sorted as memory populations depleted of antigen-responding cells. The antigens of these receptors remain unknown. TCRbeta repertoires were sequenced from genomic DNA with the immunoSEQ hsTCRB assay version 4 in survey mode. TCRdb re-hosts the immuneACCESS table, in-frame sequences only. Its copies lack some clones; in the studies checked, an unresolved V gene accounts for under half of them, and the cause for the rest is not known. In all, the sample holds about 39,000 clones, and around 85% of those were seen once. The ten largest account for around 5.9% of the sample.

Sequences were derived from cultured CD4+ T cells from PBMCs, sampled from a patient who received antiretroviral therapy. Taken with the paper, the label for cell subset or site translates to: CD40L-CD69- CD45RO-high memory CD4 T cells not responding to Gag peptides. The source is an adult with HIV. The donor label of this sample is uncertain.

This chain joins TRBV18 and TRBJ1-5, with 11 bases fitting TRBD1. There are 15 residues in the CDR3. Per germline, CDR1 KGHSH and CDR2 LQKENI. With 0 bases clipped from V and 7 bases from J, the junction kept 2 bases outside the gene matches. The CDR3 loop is CASSPPGTGGQPQHF. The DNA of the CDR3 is TGTGCCAGCTCACCACCGGGGACAGGGGGGCAGCCCCAGCATTTT.

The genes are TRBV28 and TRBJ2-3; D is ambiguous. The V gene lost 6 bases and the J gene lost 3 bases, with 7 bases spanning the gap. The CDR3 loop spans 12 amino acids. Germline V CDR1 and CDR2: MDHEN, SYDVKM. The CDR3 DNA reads TGTGCCAGCAGCAGAGAAACAGATACGCAGTATTTT. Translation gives CASSRETDTQYF. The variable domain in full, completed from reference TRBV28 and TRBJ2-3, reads DVKVTQSSRYLVKRTGEKVFLECVQDMDHENMFWYRQDPGLGLRLIYFSYDVKMKEKGDIPEGYSVSREKKERFSLILESASTNQTSMYLCASSRETDTQYFGPGTRLTVL.

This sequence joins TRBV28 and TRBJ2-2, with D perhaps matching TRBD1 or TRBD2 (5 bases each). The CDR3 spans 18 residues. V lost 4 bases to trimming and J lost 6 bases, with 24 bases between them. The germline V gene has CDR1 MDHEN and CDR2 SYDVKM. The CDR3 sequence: CASSSRIRGKGSAGELFF. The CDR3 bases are TGTGCCAGCAGTTCCCGAATCCGAGGGAAGGGGTCGGCCGGGGAGCTGTTTTTT.

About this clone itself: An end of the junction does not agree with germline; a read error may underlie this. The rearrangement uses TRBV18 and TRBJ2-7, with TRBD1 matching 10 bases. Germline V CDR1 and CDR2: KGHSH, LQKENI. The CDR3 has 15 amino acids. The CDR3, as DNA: TGTGCCAGCTCACCCTCGGGACAGGGGTCCTCCGAGCAGTACTTC. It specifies CASSPSGQGSSEQYF.

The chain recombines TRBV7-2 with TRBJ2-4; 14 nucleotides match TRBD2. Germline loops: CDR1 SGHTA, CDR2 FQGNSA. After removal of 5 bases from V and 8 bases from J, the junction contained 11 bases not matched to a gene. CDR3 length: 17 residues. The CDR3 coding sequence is TGTGCCAGCAGCATCGGACTAGCGGGGGGCCGGGGGTACATTCAGTACTTC. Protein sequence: CASSIGLAGGRGYIQYF.

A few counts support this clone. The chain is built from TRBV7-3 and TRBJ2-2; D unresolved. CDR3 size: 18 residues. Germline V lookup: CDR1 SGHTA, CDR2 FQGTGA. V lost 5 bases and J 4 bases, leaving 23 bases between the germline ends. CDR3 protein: CASSPQINRAVRTGELFF. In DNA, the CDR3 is TGTGCCAGCAGCCCTCAGATTAACCGGGCCGTACGCACCGGGGAGCTGTTTTTT.

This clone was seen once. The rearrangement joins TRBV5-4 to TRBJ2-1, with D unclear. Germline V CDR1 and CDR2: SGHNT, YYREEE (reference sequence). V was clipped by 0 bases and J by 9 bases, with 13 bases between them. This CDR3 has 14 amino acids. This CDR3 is CASSLGVVGGEQFF. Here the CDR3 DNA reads TGTGCCAGCAGCTTGGGGGTGGTCGGCGGTGAGCAGTTCTTC. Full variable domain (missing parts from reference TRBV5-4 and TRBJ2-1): ETGVTQSPTHLIKTRGQQVTLRCSSQSGHNTVSWYQQALGQGPQFIFQYYREEENGRGNFPPRFSGLQFPNYSSELNVNALELDDSALYLCASSLGVVGGEQFFGPGTRLTVL.

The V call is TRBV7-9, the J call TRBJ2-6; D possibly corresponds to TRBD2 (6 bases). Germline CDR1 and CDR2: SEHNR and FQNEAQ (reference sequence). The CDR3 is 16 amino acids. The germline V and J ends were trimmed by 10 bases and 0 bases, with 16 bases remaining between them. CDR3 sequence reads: CAIWLQGLSGANVLTF. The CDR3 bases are TGTGCCATCTGGTTGCAGGGACTCTCTGGGGCCAACGTCCTGACTTTC. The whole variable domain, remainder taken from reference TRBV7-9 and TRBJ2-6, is DTGVSQNPRHKITKRGQNVTFRCDPISEHNRLYWYRQTLGQGPEFLTYFQNEAQLEKSRLLSDRFSAERPKGSFSTLEIQRTEQGDSAMYLCAIWLQGLSGANVLTFGAGSRLTVL.

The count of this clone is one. CDR3 coding DNA: TGTGCCAGCAGCCAGGCGCGCACAGATACGCAGTATTTT. This gives the protein CASSQARTDTQYF. V usage is TRBV3-1 (or the pseudogene TRBV3-2) and J usage is TRBJ2-3; D is undetermined. This CDR3 spans 13 amino acids. Per the germline V gene, CDR1 is LGHDT and CDR2 is YNNKEL (reference sequence). The ends were cut back, 3 bases at V and 1 base at J, with 5 bases in the middle.

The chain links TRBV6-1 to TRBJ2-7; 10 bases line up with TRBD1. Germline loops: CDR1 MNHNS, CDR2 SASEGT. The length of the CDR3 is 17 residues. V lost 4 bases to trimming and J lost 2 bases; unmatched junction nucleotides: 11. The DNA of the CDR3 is TGTGCCAGCAGTGCACGAGAGACAGGGGGCCAAACCTACGAGCAGTACTTC. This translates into CASSARETGGQTYEQYF.

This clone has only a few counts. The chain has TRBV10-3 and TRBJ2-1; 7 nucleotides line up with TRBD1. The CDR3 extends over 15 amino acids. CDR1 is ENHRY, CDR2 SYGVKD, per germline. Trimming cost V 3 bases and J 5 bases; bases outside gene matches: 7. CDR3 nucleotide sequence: TGTGCCATCAGTGATAACAGGGGTAAAGACAATGAGCAGTTCTTC. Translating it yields CAISDNRGKDNEQFF.

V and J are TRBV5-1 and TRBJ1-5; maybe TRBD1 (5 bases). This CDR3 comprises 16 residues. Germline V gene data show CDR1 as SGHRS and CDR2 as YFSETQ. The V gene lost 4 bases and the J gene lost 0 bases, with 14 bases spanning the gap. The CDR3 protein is CASSAEAGYSNQPQHF. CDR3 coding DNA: TGCGCCAGCAGCGCGGAGGCAGGGTATAGCAATCAGCCCCAGCATTTT. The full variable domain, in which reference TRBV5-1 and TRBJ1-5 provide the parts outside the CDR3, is KAGVTQTPRYLIKTRGQQVTLSCSPISGHRSVSWYQQTPGQGLQFLFEYFSETQRNKGNFPGRFSGRQFSNSRSEMNVSTLELGDSALYLCASSAEAGYSNQPQHFGDGTRLSIL.

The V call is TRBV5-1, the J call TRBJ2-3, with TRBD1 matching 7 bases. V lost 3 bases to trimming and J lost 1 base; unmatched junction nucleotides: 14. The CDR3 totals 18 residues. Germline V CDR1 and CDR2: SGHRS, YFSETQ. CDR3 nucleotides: TGCGCCAGCAGCTCCGCGAGGGGGCGCGATCCTGGCACAGATACGCAGTATTTT. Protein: CASSSARGRDPGTDTQYF.

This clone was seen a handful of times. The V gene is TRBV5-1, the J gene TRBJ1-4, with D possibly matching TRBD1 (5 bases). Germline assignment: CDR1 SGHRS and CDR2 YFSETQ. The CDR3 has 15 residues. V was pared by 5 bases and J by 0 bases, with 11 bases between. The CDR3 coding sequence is TGCGCCAGCAGGGTTCAGGGAGCAACTAATGAAAAACTGTTTTTT. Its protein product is CASRVQGATNEKLFF. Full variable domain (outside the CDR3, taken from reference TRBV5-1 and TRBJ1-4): KAGVTQTPRYLIKTRGQQVTLSCSPISGHRSVSWYQQTPGQGLQFLFEYFSETQRNKGNFPGRFSGRQFSNSRSEMNVSTLELGDSALYLCASRVQGATNEKLFFGSGTQLSVL.

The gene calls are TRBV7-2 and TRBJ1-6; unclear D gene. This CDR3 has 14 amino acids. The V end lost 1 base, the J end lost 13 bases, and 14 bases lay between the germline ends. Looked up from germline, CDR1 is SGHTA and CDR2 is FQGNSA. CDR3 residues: CASSLGLVEIPLHF. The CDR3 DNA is TGTGCCAGCAGCTTAGGACTGGTAGAAATCCCCCTCCACTTT.

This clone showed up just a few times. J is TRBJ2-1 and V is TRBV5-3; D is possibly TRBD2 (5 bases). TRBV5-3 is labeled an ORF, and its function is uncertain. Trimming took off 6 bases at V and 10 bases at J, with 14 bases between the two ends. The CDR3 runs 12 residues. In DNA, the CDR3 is TGTGCCAGAAAGCTTTGCGGGTTCGAGCAGTTCTTC. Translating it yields CARKLCGFEQFF.

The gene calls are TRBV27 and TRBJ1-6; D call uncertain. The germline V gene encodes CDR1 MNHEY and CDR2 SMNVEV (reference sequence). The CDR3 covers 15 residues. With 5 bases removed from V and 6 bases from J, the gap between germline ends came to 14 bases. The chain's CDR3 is CASSQEPGTNSPLHF. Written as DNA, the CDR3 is TGTGCCAGCAGTCAGGAACCGGGAACTAATTCACCCCTCCACTTT.

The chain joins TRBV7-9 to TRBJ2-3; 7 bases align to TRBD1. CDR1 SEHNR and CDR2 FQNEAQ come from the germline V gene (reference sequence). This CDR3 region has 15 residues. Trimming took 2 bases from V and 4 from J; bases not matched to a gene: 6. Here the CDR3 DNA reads TGTGCCAGCAGCTTATGGCAGGGGGTCGCAGATACGCAGTATTTT. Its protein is CASSLWQGVADTQYF.

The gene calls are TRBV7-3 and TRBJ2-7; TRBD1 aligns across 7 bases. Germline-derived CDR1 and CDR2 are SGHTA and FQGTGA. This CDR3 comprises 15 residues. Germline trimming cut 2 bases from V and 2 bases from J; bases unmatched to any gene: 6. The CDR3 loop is CASSLRAGGAYEQYF. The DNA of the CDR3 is TGTGCCAGCAGCTTACGGGCAGGGGGTGCCTACGAGCAGTACTTC.

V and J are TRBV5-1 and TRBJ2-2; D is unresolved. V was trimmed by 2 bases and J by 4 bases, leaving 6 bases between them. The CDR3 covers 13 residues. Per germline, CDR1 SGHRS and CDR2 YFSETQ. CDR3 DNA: TGCGCCAGCAGCTTTGACCTCACCGGGGAGCTGTTTTTT. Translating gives CASSFDLTGELFF.

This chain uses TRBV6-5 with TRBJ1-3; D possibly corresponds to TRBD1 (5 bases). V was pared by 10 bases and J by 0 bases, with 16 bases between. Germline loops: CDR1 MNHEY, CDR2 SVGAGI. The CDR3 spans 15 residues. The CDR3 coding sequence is TGTGCCACCCAAGACAGATTTTTCTCTGGAAACACCATATATTTT. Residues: CATQDRFFSGNTIYF.

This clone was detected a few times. As DNA, the CDR3 is TGTGCCAGCAGTGAGCAGTTAGGAAACACCATATATTTT. Translation gives CASSEQLGNTIYF. This sequence joins TRBV6-1 and TRBJ1-3; D is ambiguous. Germline-derived CDR1 and CDR2 are MNHNS and SASEGT. The CDR3 extends over 13 amino acids. V lost 3 bases and J lost 4, with 7 bases in between.

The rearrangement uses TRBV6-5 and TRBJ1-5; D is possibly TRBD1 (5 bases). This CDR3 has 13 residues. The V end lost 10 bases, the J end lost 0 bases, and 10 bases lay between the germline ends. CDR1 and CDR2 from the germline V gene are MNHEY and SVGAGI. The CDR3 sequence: CATGTYSNQPQHF. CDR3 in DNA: TGTGCCACCGGGACCTATAGCAATCAGCCCCAGCATTTT.

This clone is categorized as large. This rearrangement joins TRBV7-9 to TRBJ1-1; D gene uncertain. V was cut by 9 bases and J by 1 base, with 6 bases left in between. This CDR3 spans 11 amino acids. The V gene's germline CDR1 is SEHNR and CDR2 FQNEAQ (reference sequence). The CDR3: CASQKNTEAFF. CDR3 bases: TGTGCCAGTCAGAAGAACACTGAAGCTTTCTTT.

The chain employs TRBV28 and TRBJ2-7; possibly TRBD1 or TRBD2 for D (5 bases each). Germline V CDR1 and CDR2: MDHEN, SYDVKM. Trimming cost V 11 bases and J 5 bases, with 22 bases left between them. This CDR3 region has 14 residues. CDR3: CAGGAGTRGDEQYF. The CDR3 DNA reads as TGTGCCGGGGGAGCAGGGACCCGAGGCGACGAGCAGTACTTC.

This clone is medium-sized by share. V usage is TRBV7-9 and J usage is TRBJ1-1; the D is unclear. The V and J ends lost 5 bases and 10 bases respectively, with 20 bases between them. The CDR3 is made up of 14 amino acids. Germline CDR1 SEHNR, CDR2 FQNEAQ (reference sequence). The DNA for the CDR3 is TGTGCCAGCAGCCCAGGTCAGATGTCTAGTCCAGCTTTCTTT. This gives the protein CASSPGQMSSPAFF.

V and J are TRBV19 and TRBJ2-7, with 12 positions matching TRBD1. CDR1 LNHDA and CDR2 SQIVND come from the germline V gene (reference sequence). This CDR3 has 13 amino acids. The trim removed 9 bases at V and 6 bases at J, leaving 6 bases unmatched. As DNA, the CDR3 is TGTGCCAGCGGGACAGGGGGCGAGGGCGAGCAGTACTTC. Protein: CASGTGGEGEQYF.

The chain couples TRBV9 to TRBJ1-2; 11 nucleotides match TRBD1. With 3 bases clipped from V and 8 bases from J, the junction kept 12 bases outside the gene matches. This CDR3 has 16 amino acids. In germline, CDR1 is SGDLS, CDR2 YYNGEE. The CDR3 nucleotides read TGTGCCAGCAGCGCAGCCCGGGACAGGGGGGAAGGCGGCTACACCTTC. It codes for CASSAARDRGEGGYTF.

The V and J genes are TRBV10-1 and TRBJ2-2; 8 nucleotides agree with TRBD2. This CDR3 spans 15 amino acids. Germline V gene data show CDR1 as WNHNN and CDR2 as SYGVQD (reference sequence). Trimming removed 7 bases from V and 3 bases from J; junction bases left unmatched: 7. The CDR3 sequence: CASTPGGGDTGELFF. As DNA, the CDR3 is TGCGCCAGCACACCGGGGGGGGGAGACACCGGGGAGCTGTTTTTT.

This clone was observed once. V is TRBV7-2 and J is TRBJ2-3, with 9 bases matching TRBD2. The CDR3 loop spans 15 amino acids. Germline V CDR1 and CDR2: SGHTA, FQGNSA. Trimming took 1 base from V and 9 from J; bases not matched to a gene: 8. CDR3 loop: CASSLGGGAVLTQYF. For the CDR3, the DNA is TGTGCCAGCAGCTTAGGCGGGGGGGCGGTTCTGACGCAGTATTTT.